This T cell receptor (beta chain) stems from a study of cytomegalovirus exposure and HLA in healthy donors. The CDR3 runs to 17 residues. Germline V lookup: CDR1 SGHAT, CDR2 FQNNGV. The ends were cut back, 4 bases at V and 7 bases at J, with 20 bases in the middle. PCR amplification relied on 60 Vbeta primers (plus 13 Jbeta primers). Here immunoSEQ multiplex PCR was the method, and the copy in TCRdb shows in-frame clones only, minus some. The sample has about 120,000 clones, roughly 65% seen once; the top ten hold 10%. Sequencing input: PBMCs. The gene calls are TRBV11-2 and TRBJ1-6; unclear D gene. This receptor was taken from a man aged 35 to 55 in good health and CMV-seropositive. This CDR3 is CASSSLARLKGNSPLHF. The CDR3 DNA reads as TGTGCCAGCAGCTCCTTAGCGAGGTTAAAGGGAAATTCACCCCTCCACTTT.